One TCR beta chain is described in this entry. This sample is drawn from a study of shared clonotypes between healthy human individuals. Several immunoSEQ plates held equal portions of the genomic DNA taken from each subset. The method was immunoSEQ multiplex PCR; TCRdb's version includes in-frame clones alone and lacks a portion of them. The data contain a few million clones, over 85% of them singletons. V was shortened by 0 bases and J by 4 bases, with 13 bases between the two germline ends. CDR1 is SGHRS, CDR2 YFSETQ, per germline. The CDR3 spans 15 residues. There were only Caucasian adults among the donors, and all lived in Nashville, Tennessee.

The sequence came from a man between 18 and 35 years old in good health. The chain couples TRBV5-1 to TRBJ1-1; D might be TRBD1 (6 bases). What was sequenced was naive CD4+ T cells sorted from blood. Subset denoted: CD45RA+ positively selected. The DNA for the CDR3 is TGCGCCAGCAGCTTGGATGCAGGGGTGTCCACTGAAGCTTTCTTT. Residues: CASSLDAGVSTEAFF.